Listed below are T cell receptor beta chains from one sample, sequenced in a study of identical twins. TCRdb fed the 5' RACE reads into MiXCR, producing one record per CDR3 protein. The data contain roughly 500,000 distinct CDR3 sequences, approximately 22% of them singletons. These data are also associated with another study on T cells expressing NK-cell markers.

The source material was CD4+ T cells sorted from blood. The receptors come from a woman aged 18-29 years in good health. CDR3s include the opening cysteine and the closing phenylalanine or tryptophan. Fields, in order: V gene, clone size, D gene, J gene, CDR3 DNA, CDR3 protein. The D gene is left open where the match is weak. Rows give clone size only sometimes, using once, few, many, or a class for an expanded clone.

v_call: TRBV6-5; clone_size: .; d_call: .; j_call: TRBJ1-2; cdr3_nt: TGTGCCAGCAGTTACTCGTCGGGTCCTGTGGGTCGGTATGGCTACACCTTC; cdr3_aa: CASSYSSGPVGRYGYTF
v_call: TRBV7-9; clone_size: .; d_call: .; j_call: TRBJ1-1; cdr3_nt: TGTGCCAGCAGCTTAGGTAGGGAGGCAACTGAAGCTTTCTTT; cdr3_aa: CASSLGREATEAFF
v_call: TRBV20-1; clone_size: .; d_call: TRBD1; j_call: TRBJ1-1; cdr3_nt: TGCAGTGCTAGAGATCAAAAGAGGTCAGGGACAGGGACTGAAGCTTTCTTT; cdr3_aa: CSARDQKRSGTGTEAFF
v_call: TRBV6-5; clone_size: .; d_call: TRBD1; j_call: TRBJ1-3; cdr3_nt: TGTGCCAGCAGTTCCCGGGACAGGGCTATTGGAAACACCATATATTTT; cdr3_aa: CASSSRDRAIGNTIYF
v_call: TRBV10-3; clone_size: .; d_call: .; j_call: TRBJ1-3; cdr3_nt: TGTGCCATCAGTGAGGACAGAAGCTCTGGAAACACCATATATTTT; cdr3_aa: CAISEDRSSGNTIYF
v_call: TRBV4-3; clone_size: few; d_call: TRBD2; j_call: TRBJ2-7; cdr3_nt: TGCGCCAGCAGCCAAGCCTATGGCGGGAGTTATATCTACGAGCAGTACTTC; cdr3_aa: CASSQAYGGSYIYEQYF
v_call: TRBV7-9; clone_size: few; d_call: .; j_call: TRBJ1-1; cdr3_nt: TGTGCCACTAGGGACGGGACCAACACTGAAGCTTTCTTT; cdr3_aa: CATRDGTNTEAFF
v_call: TRBV5-1; clone_size: .; d_call: TRBD2; j_call: TRBJ2-7; cdr3_nt: TGCGCCAGCAGCTTGGAGACTAGCGTTTCCTACGAGCAGTACTTC; cdr3_aa: CASSLETSVSYEQYF
v_call: TRBV12-3/TRBV12-4; clone_size: .; d_call: TRBD1; j_call: TRBJ1-1; cdr3_nt: TGTGCCAGCAGATCCCCGCCGACAGGGTCAGCCACTGAAGCTTTCTTT; cdr3_aa: CASRSPPTGSATEAFF
v_call: TRBV2; clone_size: few; d_call: .; j_call: TRBJ1-1; cdr3_nt: TGTGCCAGCAACTCACAGGGATGGGACACTGAAGCTTTCTTT; cdr3_aa: CASNSQGWDTEAFF
v_call: TRBV20-1; clone_size: few; d_call: TRBD2; j_call: TRBJ2-3; cdr3_nt: TGCAGTGCCGCCCCTAGCGGACACACAGATACGCAGTATTTT; cdr3_aa: CSAAPSGHTDTQYF
v_call: TRBV6-6; clone_size: .; d_call: .; j_call: TRBJ2-2; cdr3_nt: TGTGCCACCACTAGGATGGGGACCGGGGAGCTGTTTTTT; cdr3_aa: CATTRMGTGELFF
v_call: TRBV5-6; clone_size: .; d_call: TRBD2; j_call: TRBJ2-3; cdr3_nt: TGTGCCAGCAGCTACCCGACTAGCGGGAGCACAGATACGCAGTATTTT; cdr3_aa: CASSYPTSGSTDTQYF
v_call: TRBV20-1; clone_size: few; d_call: .; j_call: TRBJ2-1; cdr3_nt: TGCAGTGCTAGGGGGGGAGGTCGGCAGTTCTTC; cdr3_aa: CSARGGGRQFF
v_call: TRBV4-3; clone_size: many; d_call: .; j_call: TRBJ2-3; cdr3_nt: TGCGCCAGCAGCCAGTCTAGGGCAGATACGCAGTATTTT; cdr3_aa: CASSQSRADTQYF
v_call: TRBV6-1; clone_size: many; d_call: TRBD1; j_call: TRBJ2-5; cdr3_nt: TGTGCCAGCACCTGGACAGGGGGCGCCGGGACCCAGTACTTC; cdr3_aa: CASTWTGGAGTQYF
v_call: TRBV7-2; clone_size: .; d_call: TRBD1; j_call: TRBJ2-3; cdr3_nt: TGTGCCAGTAAACAGGGGTGGGACACAGATACGCAGTATTTT; cdr3_aa: CASKQGWDTDTQYF
v_call: TRBV5-1; clone_size: few; d_call: .; j_call: TRBJ2-7; cdr3_nt: TGCGCCAGCAGCCCGGGGACTTTAATGTACGAGCAGTACTTC; cdr3_aa: CASSPGTLMYEQYF
v_call: TRBV7-2; clone_size: few; d_call: TRBD2; j_call: TRBJ2-5; cdr3_nt: TGTGCCAGCAGCTTTCAGAGCGGGGAAGAGACCCAGTACTTC; cdr3_aa: CASSFQSGEETQYF
v_call: TRBV19; clone_size: few; d_call: .; j_call: TRBJ1-5; cdr3_nt: TGTGCCAGTAGTATAGGAGGGGTTGAGCCCCAGCATTTT; cdr3_aa: CASSIGGVEPQHF
v_call: TRBV12-3/TRBV12-4; clone_size: few; d_call: .; j_call: TRBJ1-6; cdr3_nt: TGTGCCAGCAGTTTACACCTAGGAGGGAATTCACCCCTCCACTTT; cdr3_aa: CASSLHLGGNSPLHF
v_call: TRBV11-3; clone_size: once; d_call: .; j_call: TRBJ2-2; cdr3_nt: TGTGCCAGCAGCTTAGGAGGGGTGTCCACCGGGGAGCTGTTTTTT; cdr3_aa: CASSLGGVSTGELFF
v_call: TRBV6-5; clone_size: many; d_call: .; j_call: TRBJ1-1; cdr3_nt: TGTGCCAGCAGTTACTATTCAGGAAGGGACACTGAAGCTTTCTTT; cdr3_aa: CASSYYSGRDTEAFF
v_call: TRBV7-9; clone_size: once; d_call: .; j_call: TRBJ1-1; cdr3_nt: TGTGCCACCAACAGGGACGCGGGGATGAACACTGAAGCTTTCTTT; cdr3_aa: CATNRDAGMNTEAFF
v_call: TRBV24-1; clone_size: .; d_call: .; j_call: TRBJ2-7; cdr3_nt: TGTGCCACCAGTGATTTGGGCGGAACCCAGTACTTC; cdr3_aa: CATSDLGGTQYF
v_call: TRBV11-3; clone_size: .; d_call: .; j_call: TRBJ2-1; cdr3_nt: TGTGCCAGCAGCCCCCTCCAGGGCTATGAGCAGTTCTTC; cdr3_aa: CASSPLQGYEQFF
v_call: TRBV20-1; clone_size: few; d_call: TRBD2; j_call: TRBJ2-4; cdr3_nt: TGCAGTGCTAGCGCCAGCGGGAGTAGAAACATTCAGTACTTC; cdr3_aa: CSASASGSRNIQYF
v_call: TRBV25-1; clone_size: .; d_call: .; j_call: TRBJ1-4; cdr3_nt: TGTGCCAGCAGTGATCTGGACAGATCTAATGAAAAACTGTTTTTT; cdr3_aa: CASSDLDRSNEKLFF
v_call: TRBV3-1; clone_size: few; d_call: .; j_call: TRBJ2-5; cdr3_nt: TGTGCCAGCAGCCCCCGGGGGCTGAATAAAGAGACCCAGTACTTC; cdr3_aa: CASSPRGLNKETQYF
v_call: TRBV20-1; clone_size: .; d_call: .; j_call: TRBJ2-3; cdr3_nt: TGCAGTGCTGCCTGGGGCGGGCCTAGCACAGATACGCAGTATTTT; cdr3_aa: CSAAWGGPSTDTQYF
v_call: TRBV11-2; clone_size: .; d_call: TRBD2; j_call: TRBJ2-1; cdr3_nt: TGTGCCAGCAGCTCCCTGGGACTAGCGGCCGCGGTGGTTAGTGAGCAGTTCTTC; cdr3_aa: CASSSLGLAAAVVSEQFF
v_call: TRBV29-1; clone_size: .; d_call: .; j_call: TRBJ1-1; cdr3_nt: TGCAGCGGAAGGACGGGGAACACTGAAGCTTTCTTT; cdr3_aa: CSGRTGNTEAFF
v_call: TRBV25-1; clone_size: few; d_call: .; j_call: TRBJ2-7; cdr3_nt: TGTGCCAGCAGTGAAAATAACGAGCAGTACTTC; cdr3_aa: CASSENNEQYF
v_call: TRBV5-8; clone_size: many; d_call: TRBD1; j_call: TRBJ1-1; cdr3_nt: TGTGCCAGCAGCGCCGGGACAGGGAACACTGAAGCTTTCTTT; cdr3_aa: CASSAGTGNTEAFF
v_call: TRBV20-1; clone_size: few; d_call: .; j_call: TRBJ2-1; cdr3_nt: TGCAGTGCTTCCTCCCGGACTACCCGAAACAATGAGCAGTTCTTC; cdr3_aa: CSASSRTTRNNEQFF
v_call: TRBV18; clone_size: .; d_call: TRBD1; j_call: TRBJ2-3; cdr3_nt: TGTGCCAGCTCACCACCGAAAGGCCAAAGAGGGGACAGTGCCACAGATACGCAGTATTTT; cdr3_aa: CASSPPKGQRGDSATDTQYF
v_call: TRBV19; clone_size: few; d_call: .; j_call: TRBJ2-1; cdr3_nt: TGTGCCAGTAACCCAGGCTCCTACAATGAGCAGTTCTTC; cdr3_aa: CASNPGSYNEQFF
v_call: TRBV20-1; clone_size: many; d_call: TRBD2; j_call: TRBJ2-3; cdr3_nt: TGCAGTGCTGTCCGACTAGCAACGGATACGCAGTATTTT; cdr3_aa: CSAVRLATDTQYF
v_call: TRBV20-1; clone_size: .; d_call: .; j_call: TRBJ2-6; cdr3_nt: TGCAGTGCTAGTGGACCTCCCGGGGCCAACGTCCTGACTTTC; cdr3_aa: CSASGPPGANVLTF
v_call: TRBV5-1; clone_size: .; d_call: .; j_call: TRBJ2-7; cdr3_nt: TGCGCCAGCAGCCCGCAGGGAGCAGTTCCCTACGAGCAGTACTTC; cdr3_aa: CASSPQGAVPYEQYF
v_call: TRBV20-1; clone_size: .; d_call: TRBD2; j_call: TRBJ2-7; cdr3_nt: TGCAGTGCTAGGGGGACTACGAGGGGCTACGAGCAGTACTTC; cdr3_aa: CSARGTTRGYEQYF
v_call: TRBV5-1; clone_size: few; d_call: .; j_call: TRBJ2-5; cdr3_nt: TGCGCCAGCAGCTTGGGGCCAGAAGAGACCCAGTACTTC; cdr3_aa: CASSLGPEETQYF
v_call: TRBV5-1; clone_size: few; d_call: TRBD2; j_call: TRBJ2-1; cdr3_nt: TGCGCCAGCAGCCGGCAACTAGCGGGAGGATTCGACGGTGAGCAGTTCTTC; cdr3_aa: CASSRQLAGGFDGEQFF
v_call: TRBV29-1; clone_size: many; d_call: .; j_call: TRBJ2-5; cdr3_nt: TGCAGCGCGGCTACGGAGACCCAGTACTTC; cdr3_aa: CSAATETQYF
v_call: TRBV7-9; clone_size: .; d_call: TRBD1; j_call: TRBJ1-1; cdr3_nt: TGTGCCAGCAGCTTAAGGGGACAGGGGACTGAAGCTTTCTTT; cdr3_aa: CASSLRGQGTEAFF
v_call: TRBV24-1; clone_size: few; d_call: TRBD2; j_call: TRBJ2-1; cdr3_nt: TGTGCCACCAGTGACCGGACTAGCGGGGGGACCTACAATGAGCAGTTCTTC; cdr3_aa: CATSDRTSGGTYNEQFF
v_call: TRBV7-2; clone_size: .; d_call: .; j_call: TRBJ2-3; cdr3_nt: TGTGCCAGCAAATTTAAGGGAGTAGATACGCAGTATTTT; cdr3_aa: CASKFKGVDTQYF
v_call: TRBV28; clone_size: .; d_call: .; j_call: TRBJ2-7; cdr3_nt: TGTGCCAGCAGTCTCAAGGGCCCGAGCGAGCAGTACTTC; cdr3_aa: CASSLKGPSEQYF
v_call: TRBV20-1; clone_size: .; d_call: .; j_call: TRBJ1-2; cdr3_nt: TGCAGTGCTAGTGGGGGCTCCTTC; cdr3_aa: CSASGGSF
v_call: TRBV20-1; clone_size: .; d_call: .; j_call: TRBJ2-7; cdr3_nt: TGCAGTGCAACCGGGATCTCACACGAGCAGTACTTC; cdr3_aa: CSATGISHEQYF
v_call: TRBV27; clone_size: .; d_call: TRBD1; j_call: TRBJ1-1; cdr3_nt: TGTGCCAGCAGTTTATTACAGGGGGTTACTGAAGCTTTCTTT; cdr3_aa: CASSLLQGVTEAFF
v_call: TRBV10-3; clone_size: .; d_call: TRBD2; j_call: TRBJ2-7; cdr3_nt: TGTGCCATCAGCGCCCGGAGGACTAGCGGCTACGAGCAGTACTTC; cdr3_aa: CAISARRTSGYEQYF
v_call: TRBV6-5; clone_size: many; d_call: .; j_call: TRBJ2-7; cdr3_nt: TGTGCCAGCAGTTCCGACAGCGGTCCTACCTACGAGCAGTACTTC; cdr3_aa: CASSSDSGPTYEQYF
v_call: TRBV25-1; clone_size: .; d_call: TRBD1; j_call: TRBJ1-2; cdr3_nt: TGTGCCAGCAGTGAACGGGACAGTTTACACTATGGCTACACCTTC; cdr3_aa: CASSERDSLHYGYTF
v_call: TRBV7-6; clone_size: .; d_call: .; j_call: TRBJ2-2; cdr3_nt: TGTGCCAGCAGCCCTAATGGGAACACCGGGGAGCTGTTTTTT; cdr3_aa: CASSPNGNTGELFF
v_call: TRBV29-1; clone_size: few; d_call: .; j_call: TRBJ2-7; cdr3_nt: TGCAGCGTTGAACTGGGGACAAGGAACGAGCAGTACTTC; cdr3_aa: CSVELGTRNEQYF
v_call: TRBV6-1; clone_size: many; d_call: .; j_call: TRBJ1-2; cdr3_nt: TGTGCCAGCAGATTTTCGCAGGGAGTATATGGCTACACCTTC; cdr3_aa: CASRFSQGVYGYTF